Below, 11 T cell receptor beta chains from the same sample are listed, as sequenced in a study of T cell repertoires in cytomegalovirus infection. TCRdb reprocessed the reads via MiXCR and lists one record per CDR3 protein. Among under 200,000 distinct CDR3 sequences, over 15% were seen once, and the ten largest hold around a sixth. Sequenced input: CD8+ T cells from PBMCs. The receptors stem from a human donor in good health (CMV status not recorded). Some clones in this sample may be carry-over from other donors' samples.

This clonotype was counted between two and nine times. The chain couples TRBV28 to TRBJ1-2; TRBD1 matches at 8 bases. The CDR3 is 15 amino acids. With V trimmed by 1 base and J by 4 bases, 5 bases remained unmatched. The germline CDR1 and CDR2 sequences are MDHEN and SYDVKM. CDR3: CASSLLRDRIYGYTF. DNA for the CDR3: TGTGCCAGCAGTTTATTACGGGACAGGATCTATGGCTACACCTTC.

This clonotype was counted a few times. This chain joins TRBV5-4 and TRBJ1-3, with D unclear. The germline V gene encodes CDR1 SGHNT and CDR2 YYREEE (reference sequence). This CDR3 spans 16 amino acids. V was pared by 4 bases and J by 0 bases, with 14 bases between. The CDR3: CASSLSGRLSGNTIYF. In DNA, the CDR3 is TGTGCCAGCAGCCTTTCAGGACGGCTCTCTGGAAACACCATATATTTT.

This chain joins TRBV7-2 and TRBJ2-1, with 8 bases that match TRBD2. Germline values: CDR1 SGHTA, CDR2 FQGNSA. The CDR3 covers 16 residues. Trimming took 3 bases from V and 6 from J; bases not matched to a gene: 10. The CDR3 loop reads CASSFTGTRGSNEQFF. The CDR3, as DNA: TGTGCCAGCAGCTTCACCGGGACTAGGGGGAGCAATGAGCAGTTCTTC.

The V and J genes are TRBV29-1 and TRBJ2-7; D may correspond to TRBD1 or TRBD2 (5 bases each). Trimming pared 4 bases from V and 8 bases from J, leaving 21 bases between. This CDR3 region has 14 residues. Germline CDR1 and CDR2: SQVTM and ANQGSEA. The CDR3, as DNA: TGCAGCGTTGCAAGAGGGGAAGGGGTTATAAAGCAGTACTTC. Protein product: CSVARGEGVIKQYF.

The chain links TRBV7-2 to TRBJ2-7; 8 nucleotides line up with TRBD2. J was trimmed by 4 bases and V by 1 base; bases with no gene match: 3. Germline assignment: CDR1 SGHTA and CDR2 FQGNSA. This CDR3 is 14 amino acids long. CDR3 bases: TGTGCCAGCAGCTTAGGCGGGGGGTTTTACGAGCAGTACTTC. This translates into CASSLGGGFYEQYF.

This clonotype was seen a handful of times. J is TRBJ2-1 and V is TRBV6-5; D not certain. There are 14 residues in the CDR3. The germline V and J ends were trimmed by 6 bases and 12 bases, with 21 bases remaining between them. In germline, CDR1 is MNHEY, CDR2 SVGAGI. The CDR3 DNA follows: TGTGCCAGCAGCGGCTCTTGGGCTGGCCTAGGGCAGTTCTTC. Amino acid sequence: CASSGSWAGLGQFF.

This clonotype has only a few counts. This chain uses TRBV6-5 with TRBJ2-2, with D unresolved. The CDR3 is 14 residues long. Germline CDR1 reads MNHEY; CDR2 reads SVGAGI. The V end lost 4 bases, the J end lost 6 bases, and 12 bases lay between the germline ends. The CDR3 region has the DNA TGTGCCAGCAGTTCCGACTTGCTGCCCGGGGAGCTGTTTTTT. As protein: CASSSDLLPGELFF.

This clonotype was detected only a few times. This sequence joins TRBV14 and TRBJ2-7; D is undetermined. The germline V and J ends were trimmed by 6 bases and 7 bases, with 13 bases remaining between them. The CDR3 runs 12 residues. Germline CDR1 SGHDN, CDR2 FVKESK. As DNA, the CDR3 is TGTGCCAGCAGAGACTCCAAGGGAGAGCAGTACTTC. As protein: CASRDSKGEQYF. Based on the CDR3 plus reference TRBV14 and TRBJ2-7, the full variable domain is EAGVTQFPSHSVIEKGQTVTLRCDPISGHDNLYWYRRVMGKEIKFLLHFVKESKQDESGMPNNRFLAERTGGTYSTLKVQPAELEDSGVYFCASRDSKGEQYFGPGTRLTVT.

The chain recombines TRBV20-1 with TRBJ2-1, with TRBD2 matching 10 bases. Germline V gene data show CDR1 as DFQATT and CDR2 as SNEGSKA (reference sequence). The V and J ends lost 6 bases and 1 base, in that order; junction bases with no gene match: 18. The CDR3 is 19 amino acids. CDR3 DNA sequence: TGCAGTGCCATAGACTTCTCTCTCAAGCGGGGGGGTTCCTACAATGAGCAGTTCTTC. Residues: CSAIDFSLKRGGSYNEQFF.

As for this clonotype: The junction and the germline gene differ at one end; a read error may be behind it. This chain links TRBV7-2 with TRBJ2-1; TRBD2 might be the D (5 bases). The CDR3 covers 18 residues. Germline CDR1 and CDR2: SGHTA and FQGNSA. This CDR3 reads CANSLNPAASLSYNEQFF. CDR3 sequence (DNA): TGTGCCAACAGCTTAAATCCAGCGGCCAGCTTATCTTACAATGAGCAGTTCTTC.

The rearrangement joins TRBV27 to TRBJ2-3; unclear D gene. Germline V lookup: CDR1 MNHEY, CDR2 SMNVEV (reference sequence). The CDR3 has 17 amino acids. V was clipped by 4 bases and J by 0 bases, with 17 bases between them. Here the CDR3 reads CASSSPRLTGSTDTQYF. CDR3 in DNA: TGTGCCAGCAGTTCCCCTCGGTTGACTGGGAGCACAGATACGCAGTATTTT.